This TCR beta chain derives from a study of cytomegalovirus exposure and HLA in healthy donors. Across the study: A subsequent analysis reported that the 95 to 150 validation repertoires were produced on the same platform that had also been used for the roughly 710 first-cohort repertoires. Findings and caveats of the study: First-cohort TCR clusters were later found to tend to co-occur in the 120 validation repertoires. There were some public TCRs occurring in many donors, but most TCR sequences were rare. It was confirmed in vitro that three of the CMV-associated chains were specific for CMV antigens.

Data came from immunoSEQ multiplex PCR; TCRdb stores just in-frame clones and leaves some out. The profile shows approximately 170,000 clones, under 95% of them singletons. This CDR3 region has 15 residues. After removal of 4 bases from V and 4 bases from J, the junction contained 5 bases not matched to a gene. Germline assignment: CDR1 LNHDA and CDR2 SQIVND (reference sequence). As regards this clone: Its antigen is unknown.

Sequencing was performed on PBMCs. The rearrangement joins TRBV19 to TRBJ2-1, with 9 nucleotides matching TRBD2. The TCR comes from a woman between 18 and 29 years old in good health and CMV-seropositive. The CDR3 loop is CASSTSGGRYNEQFF. Written as DNA, the CDR3 is TGTGCCAGTAGTACAAGCGGGGGGAGGTACAATGAGCAGTTCTTC.